The 20 T cell receptor beta chains listed next were all sequenced from one sample in a study of Ad26.COV2.S vaccination and SARS-CoV-2 variants. Treatment noted: 19 received Ad26.COV2.S at low or high dose, single or two shots; five or six received placebo; per-sample allocation not given. Sample collection was performed on day 63 after the first vaccine or placebo injection. Data came from immunoSEQ multiplex PCR; TCRdb stores just in-frame clones and leaves some out. The table lists about half a million clones, 80% to 90% of them singletons. Sequencing was performed on peripheral blood, taken in a trial of Ad26.COV2.S vaccine versus placebo. The origin of the receptors is a person between 18 and 65 years old who received the Ad26.COV2.S COVID-19 vaccine or a placebo.

The chain has TRBV7-9 and TRBJ2-7; tentatively, D is TRBD2 (6 bases). The V end lost 5 bases, the J end lost 9 bases, and 23 bases lay between the germline ends. The CDR3 covers 15 residues. CDR1 is SEHNR, CDR2 FQNEAQ, per germline (reference sequence). The CDR3 is CASSLELAGRSTQYF. The CDR3 DNA follows: TGTGCCAGCAGCCTTGAGCTCGCCGGGAGATCGACGCAGTACTTC. Based on the CDR3 plus reference TRBV7-9 and TRBJ2-7, the full variable domain is DTGVSQNPRHKITKRGQNVTFRCDPISEHNRLYWYRQTLGQGPEFLTYFQNEAQLEKSRLLSDRFSAERPKGSFSTLEIQRTEQGDSAMYLCASSLELAGRSTQYFGPGTRLTVT.

The J gene is TRBJ1-3, the V gene TRBV28, with D unresolved. The length of the CDR3 is 11 residues. Trimming cost V 3 bases and J 7 bases, with 4 bases left between them. Germline CDR1 MDHEN, CDR2 SYDVKM. The chain's CDR3 is CASSFVNTIYF. The CDR3 DNA reads TGTGCCAGCAGTTTCGTTAACACCATATATTTT.

The J gene is TRBJ1-2, the V gene TRBV7-9, with D unresolved. CDR3 length: 14 amino acids. The V end was cut by 5 bases, the J end by 4 bases, with 14 bases between. Looked up from germline, CDR1 is SEHNR and CDR2 is FQNEAQ (reference sequence). The CDR3 spells CASSHPSRIYGYTF. The CDR3 DNA reads TGTGCCAGCAGCCATCCTTCCCGAATCTATGGCTACACCTTC.

This rearrangement joins TRBV10-1 to TRBJ2-7; 13 bases map to TRBD2. The V and J ends lost 6 bases and 5 bases, in that order; junction bases with no gene match: 4. The germline CDR1 and CDR2 sequences are WNHNN and SYGVQD (reference sequence). The CDR3 has 14 amino acids. CDR3 amino acids: CASSPGLAGHEQYF. As DNA, the CDR3 is TGCGCCAGCAGCCCGGGACTAGCGGGACACGAGCAGTACTTC.

This clone was recorded once. J is TRBJ2-1 and V is TRBV4-3; D is undetermined. The CDR3 extends over 18 amino acids. Trimming removed 0 bases from V and 0 bases from J, with 15 bases in between. Germline CDR1 and CDR2: LGHNA and YSLEER. The DNA of the CDR3 is TGCGCCAGCAGCCAAGAGAGCTCCCGCAAATTCTCCTACAATGAGCAGTTCTTC. Translating gives CASSQESSRKFSYNEQFF.

The V and J genes are TRBV9 and TRBJ2-3, with D possibly TRBD2 on 6 matching bases. CDR1 is SGDLS, CDR2 YYNGEE, per germline. The CDR3 extends over 15 amino acids. V lost 0 bases, J lost 1 base, and 9 bases lay in between. As DNA, the CDR3 is TGTGCCAGCAGCGTAGGAGCTAGCGGCACAGATACGCAGTATTTT. Translated: CASSVGASGTDTQYF.

The chain joins TRBV5-3 to TRBJ2-7; D gene ambiguous. TRBV5-3 is an open reading frame whose function is uncertain. V lost 8 bases to trimming and J lost 9 bases, with 15 bases between them. This CDR3 is 11 amino acids long. The CDR3 DNA reads TGTGCCAGTGCTCTCGCGGTATTGCAGTACTTC. This sequence encodes CASALAVLQYF.

The chain joins TRBV7-9 to TRBJ1-4; weak D call: TRBD1 (5 bases). Trimming left V 5 bases short and J 7 bases short, with 20 bases between. Germline-derived CDR1 and CDR2 are SEHNR and FQNEAQ (reference sequence). This CDR3 contains 16 residues. The CDR3: CASSPGTYSSSEKLFF. The CDR3 region has the DNA TGTGCCAGCAGCCCCGGGACCTACTCTAGCTCTGAAAAACTGTTTTTT.

The rearrangement links TRBV7-2 to TRBJ2-2, with 10 bases that match TRBD1. The J segment lost 7 bases and the V segment lost 7 bases, leaving 3 bases of the junction unmatched. This CDR3 is 13 amino acids long. Germline CDR1 is SGHTA and CDR2 is FQGNSA. The CDR3 reads CASKTGGNGELFF. The DNA for the CDR3 is TGTGCCAGCAAGACAGGGGGCAACGGGGAGCTGTTTTTT.

The gene calls are TRBV7-9 and TRBJ1-2; D call uncertain. The CDR3 is 13 amino acids. The V and J ends lost 5 bases and 4 bases respectively, with 11 bases between them. Germline V gene data show CDR1 as SEHNR and CDR2 as FQNEAQ (reference sequence). The CDR3 nucleotides read TGTGCCAGCAGCGCCGGGCCGACCTATGGCTACACCTTC. Residues: CASSAGPTYGYTF.

V usage is TRBV28 and J usage is TRBJ2-1; 16 bases line up with TRBD2. Germline V lookup: CDR1 MDHEN, CDR2 SYDVKM. The ends lost 6 bases at V and 4 bases at J; junction bases unmatched: 9. The CDR3 has 18 amino acids. The CDR3 is CASSSRGLAGGPYNEQFF. CDR3 nucleotides: TGTGCCAGCAGCTCTCGGGGACTAGCGGGAGGGCCATACAATGAGCAGTTCTTC.

This chain uses TRBV18 with TRBJ1-1; the D gene is possibly TRBD1 (5 bases). Germline lookup yields CDR1 KGHSH and CDR2 LQKENI. V lost 1 base and J 7 bases, leaving 10 bases between the germline ends. The CDR3 length is 13 residues. The CDR3 loop reads CASSPRVGVEAFF. The CDR3 DNA sequence: TGTGCCAGCTCACCACGTGTAGGGGTTGAAGCTTTCTTT.

The genes are TRBV6-6 and TRBJ1-1; D is undetermined. This CDR3 is 13 amino acids long. Looked up from germline, CDR1 is MNHNY and CDR2 is SVGAGI (reference sequence). Trimming took off 7 bases at V and 0 bases at J, with 9 bases between the two ends. The CDR3 DNA reads as TGTGCCAGCACTTGGGAGGTGAACACTGAAGCTTTCTTT. This codes for CASTWEVNTEAFF.

This sequence joins TRBV29-1 and TRBJ2-1; 10 nucleotides align to TRBD2. Trimming cost V 7 bases and J 7 bases; bases outside gene matches: 7. The CDR3 totals 13 residues. CDR1 SQVTM and CDR2 ANQGSEA come from the germline V gene. The CDR3 bases are TGCAGCGCCGCTAGCGGGAGTCTAAATGAGCAGTTCTTC. Translated: CSAASGSLNEQFF.

The V and J genes are TRBV19 and TRBJ1-2; no reliable D call. The CDR3 spans 14 residues. CDR1 and CDR2 from the germline V gene are LNHDA and SQIVND (reference sequence). The ends were cut back, 3 bases at V and 5 bases at J, with 13 bases in the middle. As DNA, the CDR3 is TGTGCCAGTAGTATCCCTCACTGGCGTTATGGCTACACCTTC. This translates into CASSIPHWRYGYTF.

J is TRBJ2-3 and V is TRBV7-2; 12 nucleotides agree with TRBD2. This CDR3 spans 15 amino acids. The junction had 4 bases not matched to a gene; V was cut back by 5 bases and J by 4 bases. Looked up from germline, CDR1 is SGHTA and CDR2 is FQGNSA. The CDR3 DNA reads TGTGCCAGCAGCAAGACTAGCGGGAGTTCAGATACGCAGTATTTT. It specifies CASSKTSGSSDTQYF.

The chain uses TRBV18 and TRBJ1-5, with TRBD1 matching 7 bases. In germline, CDR1 is KGHSH, CDR2 LQKENI. CDR3 length: 14 residues. With 5 bases clipped from V and 2 bases from J, the junction kept 3 bases outside the gene matches. The CDR3 bases are TGTGCCAGCTCAACTACAGGGGGCAATCAGCCCCAGCATTTT. It yields the protein CASSTTGGNQPQHF.

V gene TRBV3-1 (or the pseudogene TRBV3-2) combines with J gene TRBJ1-1, with 10 bases matching TRBD1. The CDR3 consists of 12 residues. With 4 bases clipped from V and 10 bases from J, the junction kept 3 bases outside the gene matches. Germline loops: CDR1 LGHDT, CDR2 YNNKEL (reference sequence). CDR3: CASSPRDRGAFF. The DNA of the CDR3 is TGTGCCAGCAGCCCCCGGGACAGGGGAGCTTTCTTT.

The rearrangement joins TRBV28 to TRBJ2-7; D is unresolved. Trimming took off 6 bases at V and 5 bases at J, with 14 bases between the two ends. The germline CDR1 and CDR2 sequences are MDHEN and SYDVKM. CDR3 length: 13 amino acids. The CDR3 region has the DNA TGTGCCAGCAGCCCCCCCCTGGGCGACGAGCAGTACTTC. It yields the protein CASSPPLGDEQYF.

This chain links TRBV7-2 with TRBJ2-1; D not certain. Trimming removed 4 bases at V and 10 bases at J, with 8 bases between. Germline CDR1 SGHTA, CDR2 FQGNSA. CDR3 length: 11 amino acids. CDR3 protein: CASSSSWEQFF. CDR3 nucleotides: TGTGCCAGCAGCTCCTCGTGGGAGCAGTTCTTC.